This T cell receptor beta chain was observed in a study of shared T cell receptors in the human thymus. Using immunoSEQ multiplex PCR, the repertoire was profiled, and TCRdb retains in-frame clones only, with some absent. The sample holds about 660,000 clones, approximately 90% seen once. These same records also appear under a second study, on human thymus T cells. Per that paper: The people who donated were healthy Finnish babies having corrective surgery for congenital heart defects. Resections removed during corrective heart surgery provided the thymus tissue used. Thymic repertoires from unrelated individuals overlapped highly, related research reported.

Material: thymocytes. The receptor was derived from a boy under two years old with a congenital heart defect.

The CDR3 sequence: CASSARRLADSYNEQFF. CDR3 nucleotides: TGTGCCAGCAGCGCCCGCCGACTAGCGGACTCCTACAATGAGCAGTTCTTC. The J gene is TRBJ2-1, the V gene TRBV11-2, with 9 bases fitting TRBD2. Looked up from germline, CDR1 is SGHAT and CDR2 is FQNNGV. The junction had 8 bases not matched to a gene; V was cut back by 5 bases and J by 0 bases. CDR3 length equals 17 residues.